A few counts support the clone carrying this T cell receptor beta chain. The antigen is undetermined. This sample was included in a study of T-cell reconstitution after alpha-beta-depleted transplantation in children. Germline assignment: CDR1 SGHRS and CDR2 YFSETQ. The CDR3 has 12 residues. The ends were cut back, 4 bases at V and 5 bases at J, with 10 bases in the middle. A library of TCRbeta sequences, prepared with unique molecular identifiers, was generated. Using its own MiXCR run on the PCR reads, TCRdb lists one record per CDR3 protein. This repertoire shows 500,000 to 750,000 distinct CDR3 sequences, roughly a quarter found once; its top ten account for about 35%. General study points: Hyperexpanded clones declined; after one year, newly produced T cells mostly supplied diversity. After transplant, high TCRbeta diversity at day 60 in some patients arose from surviving recipient T cells and thymic progenitors. Reports say that about two months after transplant, the alpha-beta T cells came out of several hundred graft clones that had expanded.

The input for sequencing was PBMCs, taken before TCRalphabeta/CD19-depleted stem cell transplant. The rearrangement uses TRBV5-1 and TRBJ2-7, with a tentative D call TRBD2 (5 bases). The TCR originated in a boy younger than two with Wiskott-Aldrich syndrome, due to receive a stem cell transplant. Here the CDR3 reads CASSVRDNEQYF. Written as DNA, the CDR3 is TGCGCCAGCAGCGTCCGGGATAACGAGCAGTACTTC.